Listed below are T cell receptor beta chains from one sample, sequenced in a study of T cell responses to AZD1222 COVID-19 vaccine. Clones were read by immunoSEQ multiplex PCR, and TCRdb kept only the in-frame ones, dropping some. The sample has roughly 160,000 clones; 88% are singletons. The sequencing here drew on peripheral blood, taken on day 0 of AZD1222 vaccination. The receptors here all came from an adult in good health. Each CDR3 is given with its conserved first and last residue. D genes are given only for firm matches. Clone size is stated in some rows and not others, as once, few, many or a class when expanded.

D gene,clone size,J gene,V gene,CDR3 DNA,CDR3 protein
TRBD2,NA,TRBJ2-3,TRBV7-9,TGTGCCAGCAGCTTAGCGACTAGCGGAACAGATACGCAGTATTTT,CASSLATSGTDTQYF
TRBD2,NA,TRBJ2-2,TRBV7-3,TGTGCCAGCAGCCAATTGGCTGGGACTAGCGGATCCACCGGGGAGCTGTTTTTT,CASSQLAGTSGSTGELFF
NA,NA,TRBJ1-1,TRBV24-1,TGTGCCACCAGGACCTTAAGCGGGACTGAAGCTTTCTTT,CATRTLSGTEAFF
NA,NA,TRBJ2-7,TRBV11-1,TGTGCCAGCAGCTTGACAGGCGCCTACTACGAGCAGTACTTC,CASSLTGAYYEQYF
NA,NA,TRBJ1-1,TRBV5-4,TGTGCCAGCAGCTTTACAGCGAACACTGAAGCTTTCTTT,CASSFTANTEAFF
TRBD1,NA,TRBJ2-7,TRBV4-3,TGCGCCAGCAGCCAAGAAGGGGACAGGCCCTACGAGCAGTACTTC,CASSQEGDRPYEQYF
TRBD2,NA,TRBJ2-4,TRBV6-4,TGTGCCCCTGGACTAGCGGGAGTGCTAGCCAAAAACATTCAGTACTTC,CAPGLAGVLAKNIQYF
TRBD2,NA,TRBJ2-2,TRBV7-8,TGTGCCAGCAGCTTAAGCGGGGTAACCGGGGAGCTGTTTTTT,CASSLSGVTGELFF
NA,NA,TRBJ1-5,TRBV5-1,TGCGCCAGCAGCTTGGCCGGGGGTTATCAGCCCCAGCATTTT,CASSLAGGYQPQHF
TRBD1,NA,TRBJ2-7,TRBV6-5,TGTGCCAGCAGTACAGGGGCTCTCGGCGAGCAGTACTTC,CASSTGALGEQYF
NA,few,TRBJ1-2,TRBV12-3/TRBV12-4,TGTGCCAGCAGTTTAGACCTTACCTCTGGCTACACCTTC,CASSLDLTSGYTF
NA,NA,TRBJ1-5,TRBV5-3,TGTGCCAGAAGCTTCCGGACCGCCCGGGAGGGGGTTAGTAATCAGCCCCAGCATTTT,CARSFRTAREGVSNQPQHF
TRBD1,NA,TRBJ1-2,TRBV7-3,TGTGCCAGCAGCTCTGGACAGGGGGTGGGTGGCTACACCTTC,CASSSGQGVGGYTF
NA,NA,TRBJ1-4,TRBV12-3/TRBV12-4,TGTGCCAGCAGTCCAGGGTGGGGCGAAAAACTGTTTTTT,CASSPGWGEKLFF
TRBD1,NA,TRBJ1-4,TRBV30,TGTGCCTGGAGGGGACAGGGGGCTGCAACTAATGAAAAACTGTTTTTT,CAWRGQGAATNEKLFF
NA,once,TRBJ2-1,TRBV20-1,TGCAGTGCTAGCGCTAGTGAGCAGTTCTTC,CSASASEQFF
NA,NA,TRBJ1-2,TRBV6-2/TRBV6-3,TGTGCCAGCAGCAGACAGCCCGCCTATGGCTACACCTTC,CASSRQPAYGYTF
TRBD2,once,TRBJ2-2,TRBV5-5,TGTGCCAGCAGCTTGGGACTAGCGGGAGGGAACACCGGGGAGCTGTTTTTT,CASSLGLAGGNTGELFF
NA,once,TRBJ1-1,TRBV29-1,TGCAGCGTTGTTTGGCGGCTAAATACTCTGAACACTGAAGCTTTCTTT,CSVVWRLNTLNTEAFF
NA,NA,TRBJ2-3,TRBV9,TGTGCCAGCAGCGTATCCAGTCGGGCAGATACGCAGTATTTT,CASSVSSRADTQYF
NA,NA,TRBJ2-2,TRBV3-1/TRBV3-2,TGTGCCAGCAGCCAAGATTCCTACACCGGGGAGCTGTTTTTT,CASSQDSYTGELFF
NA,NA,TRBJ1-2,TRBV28,TGTGCCAGCAGTTTATTGGGCTATGGCTACACCTTC,CASSLLGYGYTF
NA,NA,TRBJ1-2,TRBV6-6,TGTGCCAGCTTTGGCACTAACTATGGCTACACCTTC,CASFGTNYGYTF
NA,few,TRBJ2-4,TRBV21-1,TGTGCCAGCACCTTTACCCCGGGACAGGGGGCGGGGGGCAAAAACATTCAGTACTTC,CASTFTPGQGAGGKNIQYF
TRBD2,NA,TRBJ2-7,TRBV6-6,TGTGCCAGCAGTTACTGGAGCGGGAGCTCCTACGAGCAGTACTTC,CASSYWSGSSYEQYF
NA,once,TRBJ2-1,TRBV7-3,TGTGCCAGCAGCTCACACGAACAGTGGAGCTTTGCCTACAATGAGCAGTTCTTC,CASSSHEQWSFAYNEQFF
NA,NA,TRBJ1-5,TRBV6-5,TGTGCCAGCAGTACCGCCCTGGGGAATCAGCCCCAGCATTTT,CASSTALGNQPQHF
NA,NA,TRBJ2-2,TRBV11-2,TGTGCCAGCAGCTTAAACGGCCCCGGGGAGCTGTTTTTT,CASSLNGPGELFF
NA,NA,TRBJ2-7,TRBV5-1,TGCGCCAGCAGCCACGGGCAGGGGACCGACTCCTACGAGCAGTACTTC,CASSHGQGTDSYEQYF
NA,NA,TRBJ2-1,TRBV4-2,TGTGCCAGCAGCCAAGCTGAGGGAAGTAAGTATAATGAGCAGTTCTTC,CASSQAEGSKYNEQFF
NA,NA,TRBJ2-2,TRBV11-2,TGTGCCAGCACCCTAAGAGGGGCAGGGACGAACGGGGAGCTGTTTTTT,CASTLRGAGTNGELFF
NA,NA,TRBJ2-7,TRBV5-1,TGCGCCAGCAGCTTGGATGGAGAAACCTACGAGCAGTACTTC,CASSLDGETYEQYF
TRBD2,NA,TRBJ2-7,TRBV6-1,TGTGCCAGCAGTGAAAGCGGGGGGGCTTACGAGCAGTACTTC,CASSESGGAYEQYF
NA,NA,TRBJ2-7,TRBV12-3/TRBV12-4,TGTGCCAGCAGTACTAATAAAGAGCAGTACTTC,CASSTNKEQYF
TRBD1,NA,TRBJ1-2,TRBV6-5,TGTGCCAGCAGCTCGGACAGGGTGGACTATGGCTACACCTTC,CASSSDRVDYGYTF
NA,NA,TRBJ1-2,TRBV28,NA,CASSILGDLYGYTF
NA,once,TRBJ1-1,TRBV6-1,TGTGCCAGCAGTGACACGAACACTGAAGCTTTCTTT,CASSDTNTEAFF
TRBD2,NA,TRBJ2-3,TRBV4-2,TGTGCCAGCAGCCAAGGGGGTCTAGCGGGCAGCACAGATACGCAGTATTTT,CASSQGGLAGSTDTQYF
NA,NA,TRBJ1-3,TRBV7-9,TGTGCCAGCCCCCCAGAGGGAAACACCATATATTTT,CASPPEGNTIYF
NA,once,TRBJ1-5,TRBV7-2,TGTGCCAGCAGCTTATTGGGATTCAATCAGCCCCAGCATTTT,CASSLLGFNQPQHF
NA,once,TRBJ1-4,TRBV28,TGTGCCAGCAGAGAAACAGGACGGTGGTATGGGGGAACAACTAATGAAAAACTGTTTTTT,CASRETGRWYGGTTNEKLFF
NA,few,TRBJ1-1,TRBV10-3,TGTGCCATCAGTGAGACTTTCCGTACAGCGAACACTGAAGCTTTCTTT,CAISETFRTANTEAFF
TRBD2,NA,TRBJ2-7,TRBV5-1,TGCGCCAGCAGCCCCATATTTACTAGCGGCCTAACCTACGAGCAGTACTTC,CASSPIFTSGLTYEQYF
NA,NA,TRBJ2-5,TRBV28,TGTGCCAGCAGACTTCAATCTAGAGAGACCCAGTACTTC,CASRLQSRETQYF
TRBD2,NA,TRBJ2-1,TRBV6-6,TGTGCCAGCAGTCGGCCCCCCCGGGTAGCGGGGTACAATGAGCAGTTCTTC,CASSRPPRVAGYNEQFF
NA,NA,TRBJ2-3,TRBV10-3,TGTGCCATCAGTGAGTCAACGCAAACAGATACGCAGTATTTT,CAISESTQTDTQYF
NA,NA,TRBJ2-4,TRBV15,TGTGCCACCAGCAGAGGGATAGCCAAAAACATTCAGTACTTC,CATSRGIAKNIQYF
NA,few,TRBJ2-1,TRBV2,TGTGCCAGCAGTGAAGGGTCAGGGCCTCGGCATGAGCAGTTCTTC,CASSEGSGPRHEQFF
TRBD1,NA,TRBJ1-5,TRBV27,TGTGCCAGCAGTTGGACAGGACAGAACAATCAGCCCCAGCATTTT,CASSWTGQNNQPQHF
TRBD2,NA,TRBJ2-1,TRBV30,TGTGCCTGGACCGGACAGACCAAGCTAGCGGGGAATTTCTACAATGAGCAGTTCTTC,CAWTGQTKLAGNFYNEQFF
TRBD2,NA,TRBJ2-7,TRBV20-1,TGCAGTGCTAGTGGAACGGGCGGGAGGGTGAACGAGCAGTACTTC,CSASGTGGRVNEQYF
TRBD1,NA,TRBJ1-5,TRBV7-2,TGTGCCAGCAGCCTACAGGGACAGGAGGATCAGCCCCAGCATTTT,CASSLQGQEDQPQHF
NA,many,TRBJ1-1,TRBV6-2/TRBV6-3,TGTGCCAGCAGCCCGGGACTAGAAGCTTTCTTT,CASSPGLEAFF
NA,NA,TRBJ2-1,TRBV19,TGTGCCAGTAGTATAGGAGCCGAGGAGCGGACGGAGCAGTTCTTC,CASSIGAEERTEQFF
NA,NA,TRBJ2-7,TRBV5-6,TGTGCCAGCAGCTTTGCGGGTAGAACCTACGAGCAGTACTTC,CASSFAGRTYEQYF
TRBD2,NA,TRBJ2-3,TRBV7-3,TGTGCCAGCAGCCGGTTTTCCGGGACTAGCGGGGGGGCAAGAGATACGCAGTATTTT,CASSRFSGTSGGARDTQYF
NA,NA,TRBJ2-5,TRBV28,TGTGCCAGCAAACCACCTGGGGGAGAGACCCAGTACTTC,CASKPPGGETQYF